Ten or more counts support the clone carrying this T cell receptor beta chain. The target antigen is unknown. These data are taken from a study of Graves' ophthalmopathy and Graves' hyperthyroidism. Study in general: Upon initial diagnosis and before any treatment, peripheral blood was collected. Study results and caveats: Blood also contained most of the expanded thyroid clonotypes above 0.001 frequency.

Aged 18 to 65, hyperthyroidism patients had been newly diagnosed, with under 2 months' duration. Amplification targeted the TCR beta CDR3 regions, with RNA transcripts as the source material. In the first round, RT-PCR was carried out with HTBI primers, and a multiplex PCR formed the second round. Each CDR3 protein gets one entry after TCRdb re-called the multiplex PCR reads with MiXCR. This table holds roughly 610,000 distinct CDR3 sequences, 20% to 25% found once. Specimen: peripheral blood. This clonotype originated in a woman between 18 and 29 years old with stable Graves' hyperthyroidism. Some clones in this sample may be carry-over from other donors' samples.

CDR3 loop: CALGGQFGTGELFF. DNA of the CDR3: TGTGCCCTCGGTGGGCAGTTTGGCACCGGGGAGCTGTTTTTT. The chain uses TRBV6-1 and TRBJ2-2; D is undetermined. V lost 11 bases, J lost 4 bases, and 17 bases lay in between. This CDR3 has 14 residues. The germline V gene encodes CDR1 MNHNS and CDR2 SASEGT.